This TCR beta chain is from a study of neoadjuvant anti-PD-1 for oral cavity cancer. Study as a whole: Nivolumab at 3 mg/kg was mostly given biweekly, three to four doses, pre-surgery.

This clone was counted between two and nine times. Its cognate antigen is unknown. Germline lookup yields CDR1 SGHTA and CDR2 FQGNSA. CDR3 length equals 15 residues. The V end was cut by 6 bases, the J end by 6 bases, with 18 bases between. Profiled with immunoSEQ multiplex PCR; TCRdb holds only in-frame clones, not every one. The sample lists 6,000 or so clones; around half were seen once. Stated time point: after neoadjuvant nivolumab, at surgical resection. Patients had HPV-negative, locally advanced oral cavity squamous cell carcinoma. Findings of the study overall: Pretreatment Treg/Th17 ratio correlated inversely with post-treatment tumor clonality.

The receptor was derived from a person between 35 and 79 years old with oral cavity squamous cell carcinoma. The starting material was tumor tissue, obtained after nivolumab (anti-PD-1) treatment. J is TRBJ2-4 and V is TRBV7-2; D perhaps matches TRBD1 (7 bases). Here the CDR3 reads CASSPGGTAANIQYF. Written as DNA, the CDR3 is TGTGCCAGCAGTCCTGGCGGGACAGCGGCAAACATTCAGTACTTC.